This T cell receptor beta chain was sequenced for a study of blood T cell repertoires in COVID-19. Study-wide context: COVID-19 samples from acute and convalescent phases originated in the United States, Italy and Spain.

In the authors' methods: Cell counts per sample came from amplifying reference gene primers. Sequenced by immunoSEQ multiplex PCR; TCRdb stores in-frame clones only, minus some. D and trimming were read from the DNA, whereas the V and J calls and clone size are those reported in that table. The data contain under 200,000 clones, 70% to 90% of them singletons. The germline gives CDR1 GTSNPN, CDR2 SVGIG (reference sequence). The CDR3 totals 12 residues. V was pared by 3 bases and J by 0 bases, with 3 bases between. The receptor was derived from an older woman with COVID-19, enrolled during active disease. This rearrangement joins TRBV30 to TRBJ1-3, with D unclear. Input material: peripheral blood. CDR3 in DNA: TGTGCCTGGAGCCTCTCTGGAAACACCATATATTTT. Its translation: CAWSLSGNTIYF.